The clone carrying this T cell receptor (beta chain) was counted between two and nine times. Its specificity is not known. The data were taken from a study of cytomegalovirus exposure and HLA in healthy donors. Germline CDR1 and CDR2: SGHAT and FQNNGV. The V and J ends lost 0 bases and 9 bases respectively, with 12 bases between them. The CDR3 spans 14 residues. The PCR made use of 60 Vbeta and 13 Jbeta primers. The data were produced by immunoSEQ multiplex PCR, yet TCRdb's version contains in-frame clones alone and is incomplete. The data contain 120,000 or so clones, 65% to 90% of them seen just once; the ten biggest clones take up over 9%. Notes on the study in general: TCR beta sequences reportedly predicted most subjects' HLA-A and HLA-B alleles accurately. Analysis was performed later, and it showed HLA-associated TCR beta chains to be more clonally expanded than equally common others.

Nominally healthy donors were sampled, though unrecorded immune exposures were likely. Sequenced: PBMCs. The rearrangement links TRBV11-2 to TRBJ2-1, with D possibly TRBD2 on 6 matching bases. The clonotype originates from a male donor in good health and CMV-seropositive. CDR3 in amino acids: CASSLETRNVEQFF. The DNA for the CDR3 is TGTGCCAGCAGCTTAGAGACTAGAAACGTTGAGCAGTTCTTC.